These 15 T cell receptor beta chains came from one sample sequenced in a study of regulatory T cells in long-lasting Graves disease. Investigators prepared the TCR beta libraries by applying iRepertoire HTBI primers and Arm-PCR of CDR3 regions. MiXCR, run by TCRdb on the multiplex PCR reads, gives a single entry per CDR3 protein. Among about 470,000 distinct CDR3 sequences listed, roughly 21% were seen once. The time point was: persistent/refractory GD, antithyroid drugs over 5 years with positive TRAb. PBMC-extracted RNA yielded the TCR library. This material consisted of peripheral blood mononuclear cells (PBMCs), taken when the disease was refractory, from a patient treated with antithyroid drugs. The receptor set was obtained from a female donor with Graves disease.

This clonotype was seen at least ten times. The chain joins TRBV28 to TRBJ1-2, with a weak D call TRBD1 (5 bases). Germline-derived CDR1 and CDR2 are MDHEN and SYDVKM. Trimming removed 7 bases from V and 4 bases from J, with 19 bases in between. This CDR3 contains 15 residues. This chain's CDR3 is CASTAWGVSVYGYTF. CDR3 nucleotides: TGTGCCAGCACCGCATGGGGGGTTTCCGTCTATGGCTACACCTTC.

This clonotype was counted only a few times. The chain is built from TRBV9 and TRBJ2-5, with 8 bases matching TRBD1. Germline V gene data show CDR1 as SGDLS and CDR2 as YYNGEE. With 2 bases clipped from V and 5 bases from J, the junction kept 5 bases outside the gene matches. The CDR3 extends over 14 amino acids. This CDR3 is CASSVGTGRETQYF. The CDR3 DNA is TGTGCCAGCAGCGTGGGGACAGGCCGTGAGACCCAGTACTTC.

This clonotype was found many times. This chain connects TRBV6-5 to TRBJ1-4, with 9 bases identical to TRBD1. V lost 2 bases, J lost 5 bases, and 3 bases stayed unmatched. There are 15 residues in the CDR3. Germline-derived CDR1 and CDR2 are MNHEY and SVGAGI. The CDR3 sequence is CASSYGDRENEKLFF. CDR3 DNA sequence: TGTGCCAGCAGTTACGGGGACAGGGAGAATGAAAAACTGTTTTTT.

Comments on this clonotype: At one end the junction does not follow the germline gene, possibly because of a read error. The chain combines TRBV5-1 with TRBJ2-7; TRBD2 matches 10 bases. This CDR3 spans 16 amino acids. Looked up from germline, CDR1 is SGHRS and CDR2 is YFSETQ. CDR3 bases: TGTGCCAGCAGCCCGAGGACTAGCGGAACCACCCACGAGCAGTACTTC. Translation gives CASSPRTSGTTHEQYF.

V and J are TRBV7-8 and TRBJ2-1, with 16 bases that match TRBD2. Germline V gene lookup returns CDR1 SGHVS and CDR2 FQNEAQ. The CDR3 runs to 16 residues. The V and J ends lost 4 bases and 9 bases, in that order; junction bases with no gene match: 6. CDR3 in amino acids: CASSSPGTSGRGEQFF. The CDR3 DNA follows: TGTGCCAGCAGCTCCCCGGGGACTAGCGGGAGGGGTGAGCAGTTCTTC.

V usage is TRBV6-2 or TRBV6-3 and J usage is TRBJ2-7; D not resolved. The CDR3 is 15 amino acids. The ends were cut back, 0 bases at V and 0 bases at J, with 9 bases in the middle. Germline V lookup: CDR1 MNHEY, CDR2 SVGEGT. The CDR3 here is CASSYSRSVSYEQYF. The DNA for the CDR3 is TGTGCCAGCAGTTACTCCCGATCAGTCTCCTACGAGCAGTACTTC.

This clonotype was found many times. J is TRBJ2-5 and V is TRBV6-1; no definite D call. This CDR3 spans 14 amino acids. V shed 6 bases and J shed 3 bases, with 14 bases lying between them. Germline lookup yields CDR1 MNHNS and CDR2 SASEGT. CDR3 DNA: TGTGCCAGCAGGACCCCCGTGGGGAAAGAGACCCAGTACTTC. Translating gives CASRTPVGKETQYF.

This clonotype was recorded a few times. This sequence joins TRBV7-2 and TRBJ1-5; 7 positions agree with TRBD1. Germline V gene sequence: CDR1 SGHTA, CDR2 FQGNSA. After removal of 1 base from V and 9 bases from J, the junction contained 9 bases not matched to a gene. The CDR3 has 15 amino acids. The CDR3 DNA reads TGTGCCAGCAGCTTAGGGGCAGGGGGGGAGGTGCCCCAGCATTTT. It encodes CASSLGAGGEVPQHF.

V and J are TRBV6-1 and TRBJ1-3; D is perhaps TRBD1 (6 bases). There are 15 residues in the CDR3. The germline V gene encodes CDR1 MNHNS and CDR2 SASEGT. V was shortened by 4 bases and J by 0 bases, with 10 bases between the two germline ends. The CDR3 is CASSGTAFSGNTIYF. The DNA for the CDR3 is TGTGCCAGCAGTGGGACAGCCTTCTCTGGAAACACCATATATTTT.

CDR3 region: CATSDRLQFGVYNEQFF. The CDR3 DNA reads as TGTGCCACCAGTGACCGTTTGCAGTTCGGGGTCTACAATGAGCAGTTCTTC. This chain connects TRBV24-1 to TRBJ2-1; D may be TRBD2 (5 bases). Trimming took off 4 bases at V and 3 bases at J, with 18 bases between the two ends. Germline values: CDR1 KGHDR, CDR2 SFDVKD. The CDR3 has 17 residues.

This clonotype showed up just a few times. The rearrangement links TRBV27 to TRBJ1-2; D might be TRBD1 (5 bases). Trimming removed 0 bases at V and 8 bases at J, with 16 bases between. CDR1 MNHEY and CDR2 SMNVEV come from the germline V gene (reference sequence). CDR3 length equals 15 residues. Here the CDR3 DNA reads TGTGCCAGCAGTTTATCGGGGGTTGGGAGGGACGGCTACACCTTC. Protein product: CASSLSGVGRDGYTF.

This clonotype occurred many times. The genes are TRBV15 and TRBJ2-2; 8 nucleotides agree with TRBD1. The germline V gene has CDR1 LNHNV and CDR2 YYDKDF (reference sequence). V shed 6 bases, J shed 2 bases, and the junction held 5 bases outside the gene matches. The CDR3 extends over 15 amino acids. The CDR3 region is CATRQQGDNTGELFF. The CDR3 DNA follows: TGTGCCACCAGACAACAGGGGGACAACACCGGGGAGCTGTTTTTT. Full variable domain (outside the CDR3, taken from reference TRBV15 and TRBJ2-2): DAMVIQNPRYQVTQFGKPVTLSCSQTLNHNVMYWYQQKSSQAPKLLFHYYDKDFNNEADTPDNFQSRRPNTSFCFLDIRSPGLGDTAMYLCATRQQGDNTGELFFGEGSRLTVL.

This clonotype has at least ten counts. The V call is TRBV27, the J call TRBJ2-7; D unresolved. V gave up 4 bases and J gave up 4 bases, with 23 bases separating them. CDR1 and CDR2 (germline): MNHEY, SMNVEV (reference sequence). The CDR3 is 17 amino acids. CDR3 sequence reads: CASSSLTRTALGYEQYF. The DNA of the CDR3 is TGTGCCAGCAGTTCGCTAACTCGGACGGCATTGGGGTACGAGCAGTACTTC.

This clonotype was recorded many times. This chain's CDR3 is CASSLGRNSPSAFF. CDR3 nucleotide sequence: TGTGCCAGCAGCTTAGGGCGCAATTCCCCCTCAGCTTTCTTT. V usage is TRBV11-2 and J usage is TRBJ1-1; D not certain. V lost 1 base, J lost 10 bases, and 16 bases lay in between. Germline V gene lookup returns CDR1 SGHAT and CDR2 FQNNGV. The CDR3 has 14 amino acids.

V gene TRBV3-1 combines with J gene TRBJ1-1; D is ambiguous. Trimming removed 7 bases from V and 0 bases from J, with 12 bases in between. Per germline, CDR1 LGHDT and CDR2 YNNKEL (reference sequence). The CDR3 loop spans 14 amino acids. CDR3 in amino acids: CASMPGPMNTEAFF. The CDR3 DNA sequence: TGTGCCAGCATGCCCGGACCCATGAACACTGAAGCTTTCTTT.